This record covers a single TCR beta chain. Profiled with immunoSEQ multiplex PCR; TCRdb holds only in-frame clones, not every one. Of 110,000 or so clones in the sample, over 80% were seen once. This entry is derived from a study of blood T cell repertoires in COVID-19. At the level of the study: Sources were T cells, B-cell-depleted T cells, or PBMCs; the material itself was cDNA or gDNA.

V trimming: 3 bases; J trimming: 1 base; junction bases outside the gene matches: 5. The CDR3 length is 15 residues. Germline lookup yields CDR1 SGDLS and CDR2 YYNGEE. Sequencing input: peripheral blood. The source is a woman aged 60-70 years with acute or convalescent COVID-19. The J gene is TRBJ2-3, the V gene TRBV9; 7 nucleotides align to TRBD2. This CDR3 reads CASSEGLSGTDTQYF. CDR3 DNA sequence: TGTGCCAGCAGCGAGGGACTAAGCGGCACAGATACGCAGTATTTT.